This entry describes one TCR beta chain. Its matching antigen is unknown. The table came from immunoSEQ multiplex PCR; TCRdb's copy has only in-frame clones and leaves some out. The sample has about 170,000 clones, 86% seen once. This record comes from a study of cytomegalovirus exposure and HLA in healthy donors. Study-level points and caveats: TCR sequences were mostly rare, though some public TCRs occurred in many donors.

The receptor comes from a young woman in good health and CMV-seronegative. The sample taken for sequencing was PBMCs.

CDR3 amino acids: CASSFTGANVLTF. The DNA for the CDR3 is TGTGCCAGCAGTTTTACTGGGGCCAACGTCCTGACTTTC. The chain carries TRBV28 and TRBJ2-6; D gene ambiguous. V was pared by 3 bases and J by 2 bases, with 2 bases between. This CDR3 comprises 13 residues. Germline CDR1 reads MDHEN; CDR2 reads SYDVKM.